The clone carrying this TCR beta chain showed up many times. The antigen is unknown. The data stem from a study of CD8+CD57+ T cells in acquired aplastic anemia. Study overall: Sorted CD4+ and CD8+ cells gave a mean 3.2 ug DNA, range about 0.19 to 27.4 ug.

General study findings and limits: Patients and controls were found to share twenty-nine CD8+ CDR3 sequences.

CDR3 length: 18 amino acids. Germline loops: CDR1 SGHRS, CDR2 YFSETQ. The V and J ends lost 4 bases and 2 bases, in that order; junction bases with no gene match: 11. Both TCR beta VDJ combination and CDR3 sequence profiling were carried out. Genomic DNA was the template for this profiling. TCRdb itself ran the reads through MiXCR, one entry per CDR3 protein. The repertoire consists of some 180,000 distinct CDR3 sequences, with around 63% occurring once and the leading ten covering roughly 46%. All sequencing subjects had displayed CD8+CD57+ cell expansion on flow cytometry. Among the patients, all had severe acquired aplastic anemia. No therapy was given to patients before blood sampling.

The chain joins TRBV5-1 to TRBJ1-6; 8 nucleotides agree with TRBD1. Specimen: sorted CD4+, CD8+, or CD8+CD57+ T cells (not recorded which) from PBMCs. The sequence was obtained from a human donor with aplastic anemia. As DNA, the CDR3 is TGCGCCAGCAGCACTGAATGGACAGGGTCGACCTATAATTCACCCCTCCACTTT. This sequence encodes CASSTEWTGSTYNSPLHF.